This T cell receptor beta chain appears in the sequencing data of a study of blood T cell repertoires in COVID-19. On the study more broadly: Samples came from the United States, Italy and Spain, spanning acute and convalescent COVID-19. Sources were T cells, B-cell-depleted T cells, or PBMCs; the material itself was cDNA or gDNA.

CDR3 length equals 13 residues. Per germline, CDR1 MNHEY and CDR2 SMNVEV (reference sequence). V trimming: 3 bases; J trimming: 5 bases; junction bases outside the gene matches: 1. Method: immunoSEQ multiplex PCR; TCRdb's copy keeps in-frame clones and lacks some. The table includes 300,000 to 350,000 clones, 90% detected once. Residents of 24 US areas, aged about 18 to 89 years, made up the participants. Comments on this clone: Other DNA sequences in the sample encode the same CDR3.

The V gene is TRBV27, the J gene TRBJ1-2, with 9 positions matching TRBD1. The source material was PBMCs or T cells enriched from blood (not recorded which). The clonotype comes from a woman between 18 and 30 years old with acute COVID-19. The CDR3, as DNA: TGTGCCAGCAGTTTGACAGGGGGATATGGCTACACCTTC. Translated: CASSLTGGYGYTF.